The entry below gives a single T cell receptor (beta chain) sequence along with its context. Its specificity is not known. Every patient relapsed after autologous stem cell transplantation, and brentuximab vedotin exposure varied. Responses achieved at best were complete response, partial response or progressive disease. Here immunoSEQ multiplex PCR was the method, and the copy in TCRdb shows in-frame clones only, minus some. The sample shows about 46,000 clones, about three quarters of them seen only once. This CDR3 is 14 amino acids long. Germline CDR1 reads WNHNN; CDR2 reads SYGVQD (reference sequence). With 9 bases removed from V and 2 bases from J, the gap between germline ends came to 17 bases. This record comes from a study of PD-1 blockade in classical Hodgkin lymphoma. Study results and limitations: Patients who responded completely had about the same baseline diversity as newly diagnosed patients.

This TCR came from a human donor with classical Hodgkin lymphoma. The sample in question was peripheral blood mononuclear cells (PBMCs), obtained at baseline. The chain couples TRBV10-1 to TRBJ2-7; perhaps TRBD1 as D (6 bases). In DNA, the CDR3 is TGCGCCAGTGCTGCAGACAGGATAGCCTACGAGCAGTACTTC. Protein: CASAADRIAYEQYF.